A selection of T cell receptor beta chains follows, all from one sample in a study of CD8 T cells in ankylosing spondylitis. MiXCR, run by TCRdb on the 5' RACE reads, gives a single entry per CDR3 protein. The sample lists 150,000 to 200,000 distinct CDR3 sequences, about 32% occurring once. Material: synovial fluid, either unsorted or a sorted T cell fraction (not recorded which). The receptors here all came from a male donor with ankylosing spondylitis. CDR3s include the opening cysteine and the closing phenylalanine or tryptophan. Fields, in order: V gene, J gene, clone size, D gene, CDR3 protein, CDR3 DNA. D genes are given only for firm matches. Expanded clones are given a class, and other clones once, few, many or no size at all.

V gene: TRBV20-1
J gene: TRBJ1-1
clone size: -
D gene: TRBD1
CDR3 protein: CSAKGQWDLNTEAFF
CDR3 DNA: TGCAGTGCCAAGGGACAGTGGGATTTGAACACTGAAGCTTTCTTT

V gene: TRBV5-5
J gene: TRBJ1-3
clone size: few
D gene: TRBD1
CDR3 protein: CASSFVSGQSTGNTIYF
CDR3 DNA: TGTGCCAGCAGCTTCGTGTCGGGACAGTCTACTGGAAACACCATATATTTT

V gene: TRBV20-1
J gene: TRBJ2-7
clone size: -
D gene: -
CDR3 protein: CSARPVSGSQRVQYF
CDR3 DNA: TGCAGTGCTAGACCGGTTAGCGGTTCTCAGAGGGTCCAGTACTTC

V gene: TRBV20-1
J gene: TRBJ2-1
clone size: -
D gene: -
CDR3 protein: CSARVAGVDDEQFF
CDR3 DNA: TGCAGTGCTAGAGTGGCAGGGGTCGACGATGAGCAGTTCTTC

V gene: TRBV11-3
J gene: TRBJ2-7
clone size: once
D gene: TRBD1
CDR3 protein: CASSRGQGASYEQYF
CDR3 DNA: TGTGCCAGCAGCCGTGGACAGGGGGCGTCCTACGAGCAGTACTTC

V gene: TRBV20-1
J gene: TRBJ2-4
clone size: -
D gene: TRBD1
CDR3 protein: CSAPRQGGDIQYF
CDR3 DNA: TGCAGTGCCCCGAGACAGGGGGGGGACATTCAGTACTTC

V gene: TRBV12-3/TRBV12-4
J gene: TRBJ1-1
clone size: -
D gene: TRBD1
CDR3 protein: CASSLDREQAFF
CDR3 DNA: TGTGCCAGCAGTTTGGACAGGGAACAAGCTTTCTTT

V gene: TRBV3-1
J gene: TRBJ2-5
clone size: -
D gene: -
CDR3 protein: CASSLSSSSNQETQYF
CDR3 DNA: TGTGCCAGCAGCCTGTCCTCTAGCAGCAACCAAGAGACCCAGTACTTC

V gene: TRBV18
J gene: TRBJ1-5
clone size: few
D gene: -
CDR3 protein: CASSPGGGDNQPQHF
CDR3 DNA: TGTGCCAGCTCACCCGGAGGAGGGGACAATCAGCCCCAGCATTTT

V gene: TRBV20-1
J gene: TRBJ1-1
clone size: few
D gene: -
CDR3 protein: CSPTSRGRDTEAFF
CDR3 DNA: TGCAGTCCTACCTCGCGGGGTAGAGACACTGAAGCTTTCTTT

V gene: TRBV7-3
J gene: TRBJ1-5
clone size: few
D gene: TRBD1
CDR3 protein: CASSQDRDQPQHF
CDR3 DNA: TGTGCCAGCAGCCAGGACAGGGATCAGCCCCAGCATTTT

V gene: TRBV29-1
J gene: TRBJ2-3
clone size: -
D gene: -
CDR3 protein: CSVEDGLITDTQYF
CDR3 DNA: TGCAGCGTTGAAGACGGACTGATCACAGATACGCAGTATTTT

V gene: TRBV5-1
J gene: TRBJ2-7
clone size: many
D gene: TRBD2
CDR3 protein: CASSFTTAGEAYEQYF
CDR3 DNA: TGCGCCAGCAGCTTTACCACAGCGGGGGAAGCCTACGAGCAGTACTTC

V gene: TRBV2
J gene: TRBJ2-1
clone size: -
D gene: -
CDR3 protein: CASIPGVYNEQFF
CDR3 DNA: TGTGCCAGCATCCCGGGGGTGTACAATGAGCAGTTCTTC

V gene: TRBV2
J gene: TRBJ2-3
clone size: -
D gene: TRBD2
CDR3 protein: CASRLAGLPTDTQYF
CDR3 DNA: TGTGCCAGCAGACTAGCGGGATTACCCACAGATACGCAGTATTTT

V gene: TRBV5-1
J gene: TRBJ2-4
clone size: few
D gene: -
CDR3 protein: CASSLAPGRNIQYF
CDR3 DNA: TGCGCCAGCAGCTTGGCGCCGGGCAGGAACATTCAGTACTTC

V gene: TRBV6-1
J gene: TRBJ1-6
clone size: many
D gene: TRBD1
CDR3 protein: CASSLDRSDSPLHF
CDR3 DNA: TGTGCCAGCAGCCTGGACAGGTCTGACTCACCCCTCCACTTT

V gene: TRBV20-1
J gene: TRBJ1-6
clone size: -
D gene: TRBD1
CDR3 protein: CSARDMKGTGTNSPLHF
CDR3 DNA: TGCAGTGCTAGAGATATGAAGGGGACAGGGACGAATTCACCCCTCCACTTT

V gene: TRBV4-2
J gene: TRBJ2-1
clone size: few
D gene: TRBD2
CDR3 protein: CASSQEPSGIYYNEQFF
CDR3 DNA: TGTGCCAGCAGCCAAGAACCTAGCGGCATATACTACAATGAGCAGTTCTTC

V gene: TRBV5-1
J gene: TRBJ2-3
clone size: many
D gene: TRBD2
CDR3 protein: CASSLLPSGRTDTQYF
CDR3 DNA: TGCGCCAGCAGCTTGCTGCCTAGCGGGAGGACGGATACGCAGTATTTT

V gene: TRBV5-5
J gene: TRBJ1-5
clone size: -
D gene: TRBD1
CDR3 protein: CASSSGSGGGNQPQHF
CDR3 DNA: TGTGCCAGCAGCTCAGGGTCAGGGGGTGGCAATCAGCCCCAGCATTTT

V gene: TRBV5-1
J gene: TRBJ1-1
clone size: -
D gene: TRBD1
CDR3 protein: CASSQPRGQGRVTEAFF
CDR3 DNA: TGCGCCAGCAGCCAACCCCGGGGACAGGGGAGGGTCACTGAAGCTTTCTTT

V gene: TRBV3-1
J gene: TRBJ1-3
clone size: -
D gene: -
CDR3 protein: CASSPSGGANTIYF
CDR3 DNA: TGTGCCAGCAGCCCGTCGGGGGGGGCAAACACCATATATTTT

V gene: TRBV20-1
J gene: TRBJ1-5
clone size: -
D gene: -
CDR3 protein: CSASAGVNQPQHF
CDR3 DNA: TGCAGTGCTAGTGCGGGGGTAAATCAGCCCCAGCATTTT

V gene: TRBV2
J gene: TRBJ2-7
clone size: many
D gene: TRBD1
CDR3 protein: CASTWTGTYEQYF
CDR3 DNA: TGTGCCAGCACCTGGACAGGGACCTACGAGCAGTACTTC

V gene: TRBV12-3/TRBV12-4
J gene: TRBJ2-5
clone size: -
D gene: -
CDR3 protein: CASRSGSYQETQYF
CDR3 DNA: TGTGCCAGCAGGTCAGGGTCGTACCAAGAGACCCAGTACTTC

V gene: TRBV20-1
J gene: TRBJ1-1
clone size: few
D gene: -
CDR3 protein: CSAGIAGQNTEAFF
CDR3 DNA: TGCAGTGCTGGAATCGCGGGACAGAACACTGAAGCTTTCTTT

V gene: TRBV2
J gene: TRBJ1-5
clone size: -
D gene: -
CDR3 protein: CASSEGTFGGNQPQHF
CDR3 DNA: TGTGCCAGCAGTGAAGGGACGTTCGGAGGCAATCAGCCCCAGCATTTT

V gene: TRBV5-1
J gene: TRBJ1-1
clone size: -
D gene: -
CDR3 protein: CASSYRVAVTEAFF
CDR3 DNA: TGCGCCAGCAGCTACAGGGTCGCCGTCACTGAAGCTTTCTTT

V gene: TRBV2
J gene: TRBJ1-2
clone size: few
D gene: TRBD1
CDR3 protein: CASTRGGTGYGYTF
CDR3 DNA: TGTGCCAGCACCCGAGGGGGGACAGGCTATGGCTACACCTTC

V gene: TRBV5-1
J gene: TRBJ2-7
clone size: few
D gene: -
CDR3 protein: CASREGRFNEQYF
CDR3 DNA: TGCGCCAGCAGAGAGGGCAGGTTTAACGAGCAGTACTTC

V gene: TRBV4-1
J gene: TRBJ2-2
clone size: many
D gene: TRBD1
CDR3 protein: CASSQGDRDDGELFF
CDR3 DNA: TGCGCCAGCAGCCAGGGGGACAGGGACGACGGGGAGCTGTTTTTT

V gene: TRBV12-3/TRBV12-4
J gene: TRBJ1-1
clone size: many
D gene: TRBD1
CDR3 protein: CASRGQGGMNTEAFF
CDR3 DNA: TGTGCCAGCAGAGGACAGGGGGGAATGAACACTGAAGCTTTCTTT

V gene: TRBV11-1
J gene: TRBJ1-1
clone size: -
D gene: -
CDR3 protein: CASSSRGGPGNTEAFF
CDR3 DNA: TGTGCCAGCAGCTCCCGCGGGGGGCCCGGGAACACTGAAGCTTTCTTT

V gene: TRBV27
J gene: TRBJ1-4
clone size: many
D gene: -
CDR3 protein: CASSLGGLGNEKLFF
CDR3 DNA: TGTGCCAGCAGTTTAGGGGGGCTTGGTAATGAAAAACTGTTTTTT

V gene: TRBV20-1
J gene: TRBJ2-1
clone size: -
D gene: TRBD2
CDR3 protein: CSIPTSGGLSSYNEQFF
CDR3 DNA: TGCAGTATACCGACTAGCGGGGGCCTCAGCTCCTACAATGAGCAGTTCTTC

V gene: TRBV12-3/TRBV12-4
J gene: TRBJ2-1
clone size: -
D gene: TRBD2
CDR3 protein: CASSPHRASGRANEQFF
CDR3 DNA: TGTGCCAGCAGTCCCCACCGGGCTAGCGGGAGGGCCAATGAGCAGTTCTTC

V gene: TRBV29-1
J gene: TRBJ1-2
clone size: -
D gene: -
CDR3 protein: CSVDDQRWSGYTF
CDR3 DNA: TGCAGCGTTGATGACCAGCGTTGGAGTGGCTACACCTTC

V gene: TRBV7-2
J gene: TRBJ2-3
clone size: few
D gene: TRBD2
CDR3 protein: CASSQGWLAGNTQYF
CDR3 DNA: TGTGCCAGCAGCCAAGGCTGGCTAGCGGGGAATACGCAGTATTTT

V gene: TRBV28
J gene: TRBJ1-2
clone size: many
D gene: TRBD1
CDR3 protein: CAINRQGADYGYTF
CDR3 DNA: TGTGCCATTAACCGACAGGGGGCGGACTATGGCTACACCTTC

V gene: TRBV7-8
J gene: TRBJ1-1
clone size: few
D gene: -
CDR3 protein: CASSLGRQGGERAFF
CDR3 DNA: TGTGCCAGCAGCTTAGGGAGGCAGGGAGGAGAGCGAGCTTTCTTT

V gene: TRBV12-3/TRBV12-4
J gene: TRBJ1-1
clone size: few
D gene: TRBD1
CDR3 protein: CASSQQGLNTEAFF
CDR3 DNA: TGTGCCAGCAGTCAACAGGGGTTGAACACTGAAGCTTTCTTT

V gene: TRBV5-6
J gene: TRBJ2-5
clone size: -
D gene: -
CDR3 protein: CASSSKGKLWETQYF
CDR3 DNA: TGTGCCAGCAGCAGTAAGGGAAAGCTTTGGGAGACCCAGTACTTC

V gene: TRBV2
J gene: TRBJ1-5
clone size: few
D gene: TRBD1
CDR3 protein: CASQAGTGNQPQHF
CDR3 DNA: TGTGCCAGCCAGGCCGGGACAGGCAATCAGCCCCAGCATTTT

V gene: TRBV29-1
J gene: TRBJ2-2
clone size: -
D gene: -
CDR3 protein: CSVSPGTTGELFF
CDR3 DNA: TGCAGCGTTTCGCCAGGGACCACCGGGGAGCTGTTTTTT

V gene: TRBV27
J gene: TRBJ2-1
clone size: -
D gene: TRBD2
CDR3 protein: CASSSPTSGQFF
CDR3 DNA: TGTGCCAGCAGTTCCCCGACTAGCGGGCAGTTCTTC